This T cell receptor beta chain derives from a study of cytomegalovirus exposure and HLA in healthy donors. It was with 60 Vbeta and 13 Jbeta primers that the PCR ran. Produced via immunoSEQ multiplex PCR; TCRdb's table is partial and in-frame only. The data contain about 140,000 clones, over 70% of them singletons. As for this clone: Its antigen remains unidentified.

Study outcomes and limitations: Reportedly, TCR beta sequences accurately predicted HLA-A and HLA-B alleles in most subjects. Reported performance of the classifier showed diagnosis of cytomegalovirus status with high specificity and sensitivity.

CDR1 SGHNT and CDR2 YYREEE come from the germline V gene (reference sequence). Germline trimming cut 4 bases from V and 5 bases from J; bases unmatched to any gene: 6. The CDR3 sequence is 14 residues long. V gene TRBV5-4 combines with J gene TRBJ1-1, with TRBD1 matching 9 bases. The specimen was PBMCs. The receptor's source is a man aged 35-49 years in good health and CMV-seronegative. CDR3 in amino acids: CASSPGQGNTEAFF. The CDR3 DNA reads as TGTGCCAGCAGCCCGGGACAGGGTAATACTGAAGCTTTCTTT.